Presented here are 32 T cell receptor beta chains from one specimen sequenced in a study of T cells in Graves' hyperthyroidism and ophthalmopathy. There were TCR beta CDR3 regions amplified from RNA transcripts. The study used the HTBI primer set for a first-round RT-PCR of the TCR CDR3. TCRdb analysed the multiplex PCR reads with MiXCR anew, one entry per CDR3 protein. The table shows approximately 640,000 distinct CDR3 sequences, with roughly 46% occurring only once. Sample: peripheral blood or thyroid tissue (not recorded which). All receptors come from an adult man with Graves' disease, either hyperthyroidism or ophthalmopathy (not recorded which).

The rearrangement links TRBV29-1 to TRBJ1-2, with a possible D match to TRBD1 (6 bases). Per the germline V gene, CDR1 is SQVTM and CDR2 is ANQGSEA. Trimming removed 4 bases from V and 8 bases from J, with 14 bases in between. The CDR3 contains 12 residues. The CDR3 bases are TGCAGCGTTGCGCCGGGGGGCGACGGCTACACCTTC. It codes for CSVAPGGDGYTF.

The sample holds many counts of this clonotype. Here the CDR3 DNA reads TGTGCCAGCAGCCCGACAGGACCCCATGGCTACACCTTC. Translating it yields CASSPTGPHGYTF. V and J are TRBV7-9 and TRBJ1-2; maybe TRBD1 (6 bases). The CDR3 length is 13 residues. V was clipped by 5 bases and J by 6 bases, with 13 bases between them. The V gene's germline CDR1 is SEHNR and CDR2 FQNEAQ (reference sequence).

This clonotype was seen ten or more times. V is TRBV19 and J is TRBJ1-2; a weak D match, TRBD1 (5 bases). Germline V gene lookup returns CDR1 LNHDA and CDR2 SQIVND (reference sequence). This CDR3 is 13 amino acids long. V was shortened by 5 bases and J by 2 bases, with 9 bases between the two germline ends. The CDR3 loop reads CASSGRANYGYTF. CDR3 sequence (DNA): TGTGCCAGTAGTGGCAGGGCCAACTATGGCTACACCTTC.

The chain employs TRBV6-5 and TRBJ1-6; TRBD1 might be the D (5 bases). This CDR3 is 13 amino acids long. V was pared by 2 bases and J by 8 bases, with 7 bases between. Germline lookup yields CDR1 MNHEY and CDR2 SVGAGI. This CDR3 is CASSYRGYSPLHF. The CDR3 DNA sequence: TGTGCCAGCAGTTACAGGGGCTATTCACCCCTCCACTTT.

This clonotype was recorded once. The J gene is TRBJ2-6, the V gene TRBV11-2; 12 bases are shared with TRBD1. The germline V gene has CDR1 SGHAT and CDR2 FQNNGV. The J segment lost 2 bases and the V segment lost 5 bases, leaving 7 bases of the junction unmatched. The CDR3 is made up of 18 amino acids. Here the CDR3 DNA reads TGTGCCAGCAGCAAGACCGGGACAGGGGGCGCTGGGGCCAACGTCCTGACTTTC. Amino acids: CASSKTGTGGAGANVLTF.

This clonotype was detected many times. The chain has TRBV29-1 and TRBJ2-2, with D hard to call. The CDR3 spans 12 residues. V lost 5 bases to trimming and J lost 6 bases, with 10 bases between them. CDR1 SQVTM and CDR2 ANQGSEA come from the germline V gene. The CDR3 DNA reads TGCAGCGTTTCCGTGGGGTCCGGGGAGCTGTTTTTT. Its translation is CSVSVGSGELFF.

The gene calls are TRBV6-5 and TRBJ1-1; no reliable D call. The V end was cut by 6 bases, the J end by 2 bases, with 10 bases between. CDR1 is MNHEY, CDR2 SVGAGI, per germline. The CDR3 length is 13 residues. The CDR3 bases are TGTGCCAGCAGCGAACAGCCTAACACTGAAGCTTTCTTT. This sequence encodes CASSEQPNTEAFF.

The chain couples TRBV29-1 to TRBJ2-1, with 10 bases lining up with TRBD2. Trimming at V came to 6 bases and at J to 8 bases, leaving 7 bases not matched to a gene. The CDR3 runs 13 residues. Per the germline V gene, CDR1 is SQVTM and CDR2 is ANQGSEA. The CDR3 sequence is CSVRSGGVDEQFF. CDR3 DNA sequence: TGCAGCGTGCGGAGCGGGGGGGTTGATGAGCAGTTCTTC.

This clonotype was observed a handful of times. The chain combines TRBV5-1 with TRBJ1-2, with 7 bases matching TRBD1. The CDR3 totals 16 residues. J gave up 6 bases and V 0 bases, and 11 bases lay outside the gene matches. Germline CDR1 and CDR2: SGHRS and YFSETQ. CDR3 region: CASSLASTGPLDGYTF. The CDR3 coding sequence is TGCGCCAGCAGCTTGGCCTCGACAGGGCCGTTGGATGGCTACACCTTC. Combining the CDR3 with reference TRBV5-1 and TRBJ1-2 gives the whole variable domain KAGVTQTPRYLIKTRGQQVTLSCSPISGHRSVSWYQQTPGQGLQFLFEYFSETQRNKGNFPGRFSGRQFSNSRSEMNVSTLELGDSALYLCASSLASTGPLDGYTFGSGTRLTVV.

In its sample, this clonotype was seen many times. J is TRBJ2-2 and V is TRBV2; D unresolved. Between the trimmed V and J ends, which lost 3 bases and 0 bases, there was a span of 5 bases. This CDR3 has 14 residues. Germline V gives CDR1 SNHLY, CDR2 FYNNEI. The CDR3 coding sequence is TGTGCCAGCAGTGACAGTTCGAACACCGGGGAGCTGTTTTTT. Amino acids: CASSDSSNTGELFF.

The chain employs TRBV19 and TRBJ1-2; 8 positions agree with TRBD1. The CDR3 is 13 amino acids. Germline V lookup: CDR1 LNHDA, CDR2 SQIVND (reference sequence). V dropped 1 base and J dropped 10; count of bases not matched to a gene: 5. The CDR3 sequence: CASSIGATGVYTF. CDR3 bases: TGTGCCAGTAGTATAGGGGCGACAGGGGTCTACACCTTC.

With respect to this clonotype: One end of the junction fails to match germline, which may point to a read error. The chain recombines TRBV6-5 with TRBJ2-7, with D perhaps assigned TRBD1 or TRBD2 (5 bases each). Germline V gene lookup returns CDR1 MNHEY and CDR2 SVGAGI. CDR3 length equals 15 residues. CDR3 in DNA: TGTGCCATCAGTTACACCGGGACCGGTTCCTACGAGCAGTACTTC. Amino acid sequence: CAISYTGTGSYEQYF.

This clonotype came up many times. V usage is TRBV25-1 and J usage is TRBJ1-1; unclear D gene. The CDR3 totals 14 residues. V shed 1 base and J shed 0 bases, with 6 bases lying between them. CDR1 and CDR2 (germline): MGHDK, SYGVNS. In DNA, the CDR3 is TGTGCCAGCAGTGAATTCGATATGAACACTGAAGCTTTCTTT. Encoded protein: CASSEFDMNTEAFF.

This clonotype was seen more than once but under ten times. One junction end disagrees with the germline gene, perhaps due to a read error. The rearrangement links TRBV7-2 to TRBJ2-7; TRBD1 agrees at 8 bases. Germline CDR1 SGHTA, CDR2 FQGNSA. The CDR3 covers 13 residues. CDR3 sequence: CASGLDRGYEQYF. The CDR3 DNA is TGTGCCAGCGGCTTAGACAGGGGATACGAGCAGTACTTC.

A remark on this clonotype: A much larger clone is a single base away; this may be a read error. The chain has TRBV10-1 and TRBJ1-1; no definite D call. CDR3 size: 14 residues. CDR1 is WNHNN and CDR2 is SYGVQD in the germline V gene (reference sequence). The CDR3 spells CTSSEWKMNTEAFF. The CDR3 DNA reads as TGCACCAGCAGTGAGTGGAAGATGAACACTGAAGCTTTCTTT.

This clonotype was counted only a few times. The J gene is TRBJ2-7, the V gene TRBV7-8; a possible D gene is TRBD2 (7 bases). Germline values: CDR1 SGHVS, CDR2 FQNEAQ. CDR3 length: 15 residues. With 1 base removed from V and 4 bases from J, the gap between germline ends came to 14 bases. The CDR3 sequence is CASSLEGGGGYEQYF. CDR3 nucleotides: TGTGCCAGCAGCTTAGAGGGGGGGGGAGGGTACGAGCAGTACTTC.

This clonotype appeared many times. This chain connects TRBV7-3 to TRBJ1-1, with D unresolved. CDR3 length equals 13 residues. Germline-derived CDR1 and CDR2 are SGHTA and FQGTGA. V shed 3 bases and J shed 4 bases, with 9 bases lying between them. The CDR3 is CASSLSGITEAFF. Here the CDR3 DNA reads TGTGCCAGCAGCTTGTCGGGGATCACTGAAGCTTTCTTT.

This clonotype was observed a handful of times. The rearrangement links TRBV20-1 to TRBJ2-5; D is unresolved. V lost 5 bases and J 0 bases, leaving 10 bases between the germline ends. The CDR3 has 13 amino acids. Per germline, CDR1 DFQATT and CDR2 SNEGSKA (reference sequence). This CDR3 reads CSAHRENQETQYF. CDR3 in DNA: TGCAGTGCTCACAGAGAGAACCAAGAGACCCAGTACTTC.

V is TRBV7-9 and J is TRBJ2-7; 7 positions agree with TRBD1. The closer fit of TRBJ2-5 to the DNA end suggests the J call may be wrong. The germline V gene encodes CDR1 SEHNR and CDR2 FQNEAQ (reference sequence). The length of the CDR3 is 15 residues. The CDR3 region has the DNA TGTGCCAGCAGCTTAGCCGGGACAGCGCTAGAGACCCAGTACTTC. This encodes CASSLAGTALETQYF.

V gene TRBV2 combines with J gene TRBJ1-3; 7 bases line up with TRBD1. Trimming removed 7 bases from V and 4 bases from J; junction bases left unmatched: 7. CDR3 length: 14 amino acids. Germline V CDR1 and CDR2: SNHLY, FYNNEI. The CDR3, as DNA: TGTGCCAGCACCGGGACAGCGTCGGGAAACACCATATATTTT. Amino acids: CASTGTASGNTIYF.

J is TRBJ2-7 and V is TRBV7-2, with D possibly called TRBD1 or TRBD2 (5 bases each). Germline-derived CDR1 and CDR2 are SGHTA and FQGNSA. CDR3 size: 14 residues. V lost 6 bases and J 0 bases, leaving 12 bases between the germline ends. CDR3 nucleotide sequence: TGTGCCAGCAGGACCAGGGAGAGCTCCTACGAGCAGTACTTC. It specifies CASRTRESSYEQYF. The full variable domain, rest sourced from reference TRBV7-2 and TRBJ2-7, is GAGVSQSPSNKVTEKGKDVELRCDPISGHTALYWYRQSLGQGLEFLIYFQGNSAPDKSGLPSDRFSAERTGGSVSTLTIQRTQQEDSAVYLCASRTRESSYEQYFGPGTRLTVT.

In regard to this clonotype: This CDR3 is missing its conserved last phenylalanine or tryptophan, likely due to a read error. The limits of the CDR3 on the DNA are not certain, so only TCRdb's listed CDR3 is given. The chain is built from TRBV20-1 and TRBJ1-6; the table calls TRBD1, which could not be checked here. The length of the CDR3 is 12 amino acids, counting both ends. Germline CDR1 DFQATT, CDR2 SNEGSKA (reference sequence). The CDR3 loop reads CSARDARGTLNY.

In this sample, this clonotype turned up a few times. V and J are TRBV5-1 and TRBJ1-1, with TRBD1 identical over 8 bases. Looked up from germline, CDR1 is SGHRS and CDR2 is YFSETQ. The J segment lost 3 bases and the V segment lost 1 base, leaving 17 bases of the junction unmatched. CDR3 length equals 19 residues. This CDR3 reads CASSLLSATGEYEDTEAFF. In DNA form, the CDR3 reads TGCGCCAGCAGCTTGCTCTCCGCGACAGGGGAATATGAGGACACTGAAGCTTTCTTT.

The chain has TRBV20-1 and TRBJ2-5, with 11 nucleotides matching TRBD2. Per the germline V gene, CDR1 is DFQATT and CDR2 is SNEGSKA (reference sequence). V lost 0 bases and J lost 7; bases outside the gene matches: 10. The CDR3 extends over 16 amino acids. The CDR3 sequence is CSAREDTSGSDVTQYF. The CDR3 nucleotides are TGCAGTGCTAGAGAAGACACTAGCGGGAGTGATGTGACCCAGTACTTC.

This clonotype was counted only a few times. The rearrangement links TRBV12-3 or TRBV12-4 to TRBJ1-5; TRBD1 matches 11 bases. The CDR3 totals 17 residues. V lost 6 bases to trimming and J lost 4 bases; unmatched junction nucleotides: 11. Written as DNA, the CDR3 is TGTGCCAGCAGCGTTGGACAGGGGGCCTTTCGGAATCAGCCCCAGCATTTT. The encoded protein is CASSVGQGAFRNQPQHF.

The rearrangement links TRBV2 to TRBJ1-2; 10 bases map to TRBD1. Trimming removed 6 bases from V and 8 bases from J; junction bases left unmatched: 6. The CDR3 spans 13 residues. The germline V gene encodes CDR1 SNHLY and CDR2 FYNNEI. The CDR3 DNA follows: TGTGCCAGCAGCGACAGGGGGCATGCAGGCTACACCTTC. Its protein is CASSDRGHAGYTF. The variable domain in full, with the rest retrieved from reference TRBV2 and TRBJ1-2, is EPEVTQTPSHQVTQMGQEVILRCVPISNHLYFYWYRQILGQKVEFLVSFYNNEISEKSEIFDDQFSVERPDGSNFTLKIRSTKLEDSAMYFCASSDRGHAGYTFGSGTRLTVV.

This clonotype was picked up many times. The V and J genes are TRBV29-1 and TRBJ2-7; TRBD1 matches at 10 bases. The CDR3 runs to 15 residues. After removal of 7 bases from V and 5 bases from J, the junction contained 14 bases not matched to a gene. Per the germline V gene, CDR1 is SQVTM and CDR2 is ANQGSEA. CDR3 DNA: TGCAGCGCCACTGCTTCGGGACAGGGGCCCCACGAGCAGTACTTC. It encodes CSATASGQGPHEQYF.

In this sample, this clonotype turned up a few times. This rearrangement joins TRBV7-8 to TRBJ2-7; D gene ambiguous. Germline values: CDR1 SGHVS, CDR2 FQNEAQ. V gave up 5 bases and J gave up 3 bases, with 14 bases separating them. CDR3 size: 14 residues. CDR3 DNA sequence: TGTGCCAGCAGCAATAGCTTCCCTAACTACGAGCAGTACTTC. Translation: CASSNSFPNYEQYF.

This clonotype was detected many times. The genes are TRBV19 and TRBJ1-6, with 9 bases that match TRBD1. This CDR3 is 14 amino acids long. Germline V CDR1 and CDR2: LNHDA, SQIVND (reference sequence). J gave up 9 bases and V 8 bases, and 8 bases lay outside the gene matches. Written as DNA, the CDR3 is TGTGCCAGTGGGACGGACAGGGGAATTTCACCCCTCCACTTT. It is translated as CASGTDRGISPLHF.

This clonotype was seen at least ten times. The chain is built from TRBV7-8 and TRBJ1-4, with 8 bases identical to TRBD1. In germline, CDR1 is SGHVS, CDR2 FQNEAQ. V dropped 5 bases and J dropped 12; count of bases not matched to a gene: 11. This CDR3 spans 14 amino acids. CDR3 amino acids: CASSDPRTGYELFF. The DNA for the CDR3 is TGTGCCAGCAGCGACCCCCGGACAGGGTATGAACTGTTTTTT.

This clonotype appeared many times. This chain joins TRBV7-3 and TRBJ2-5; D not certain. V was pared by 0 bases and J by 1 base, with 3 bases between. The germline CDR1 and CDR2 sequences are SGHTA and FQGTGA. The CDR3 has 13 residues. The CDR3 spells CASSLTPQETQYF. The CDR3 DNA reads as TGTGCCAGCAGCTTAACCCCCCAAGAGACCCAGTACTTC. The full variable domain, completed using reference TRBV7-3 and TRBJ2-5, is GAGVSQTPSNKVTEKGKYVELRCDPISGHTALYWYRQSLGQGPEFLIYFQGTGAADDSGLPNDRFFAVRPEGSVSTLKIQRTERGDSAVYLCASSLTPQETQYFGPGTRLLVL.

The V and J genes are TRBV10-3 and TRBJ1-5; D possibly corresponds to TRBD1 (5 bases). Germline CDR1 is ENHRY and CDR2 is SYGVKD. Trimming stripped 4 bases from V and 11 bases from J, with 18 bases between. The CDR3 totals 14 residues. The DNA of the CDR3 is TGTGCCATCAGTGGGACTAGCGTGGGGGAGACCCAGCATTTT. Translation gives CAISGTSVGETQHF.